This T cell receptor beta chain was obtained from a study of blood T cell repertoires in COVID-19. Study-wide background: The United States, Italy and Spain supplied acute and convalescent COVID-19 samples.

Residents of about 25 US areas, aged roughly 18 to 89 years, made up the participants. In assigning cohorts, the study relied on participant-reported clinical history. The method was immunoSEQ multiplex PCR; TCRdb's version includes in-frame clones alone and lacks a portion of them. The sample shows fewer than 500,000 clones, around 87% of them seen only once. This CDR3 is 13 amino acids long. Germline values: CDR1 SGHAT, CDR2 FQNNGV. Unmatched junction bases numbered 6, after V lost 7 bases and J lost 7 bases. The gene calls are TRBV11-2 and TRBJ2-5; 10 bases are a match to TRBD1. The sample consisted of PBMCs or T cells enriched from blood (not recorded which). This sequence was found in a woman under 30 who had recovered from COVID-19. CDR3 sequence (DNA): TGTGCCAGCACCCGGGACAGGGGTGGGACCCAGTACTTC. Amino acids: CASTRDRGGTQYF.